This T cell receptor (beta chain) is drawn from a study of early T cells in non-severe SARS-CoV-2 infection. Study context: Sequencing of bulk RNA from unsorted whole blood was done, without chain pairing.

Worth noting for this clonotype: Its specificity is not known.

cDNA molecules, individually, were tagged with unique molecular identifiers. MiXCR was run by TCRdb on the 5' RACE reads, yielding one entry per CDR3 protein. The sample lists 85,000 to 100,000 distinct CDR3 sequences, approximately 17% occurring once. Overall study results and limits: Database matching using VDJdb favored anti-spike CD8 responses, with private and CD4 specificities left missing.

The germline gives CDR1 MDHEN, CDR2 SYDVKM. The CDR3 runs to 15 residues. V trimming: 2 bases; J trimming: 2 bases; junction bases outside the gene matches: 0. The rearrangement joins TRBV28 to TRBJ2-1; 10 bases are a match to TRBD2. The clonotype originates from an adult who was a healthcare worker with PCR-confirmed SARS-CoV-2 infection or an uninfected control (not recorded which). This specimen consisted of whole blood, obtained at baseline. The CDR3 region has the DNA TGTGCCAGCAGTTTAACTAGCGGGGCCTACAATGAGCAGTTCTTC. This codes for CASSLTSGAYNEQFF. Supplemented by reference TRBV28 and TRBJ2-1, the full variable domain reads DVKVTQSSRYLVKRTGEKVFLECVQDMDHENMFWYRQDPGLGLRLIYFSYDVKMKEKGDIPEGYSVSREKKERFSLILESASTNQTSMYLCASSLTSGAYNEQFFGPGTRLTVL.